This passage covers 7 T cell receptor beta chains from one sample sequenced in a study of blood T cell repertoires in COVID-19. The protocol was immunoSEQ multiplex PCR, while the TCRdb copy is restricted to in-frame clones and leaves out a portion. The sample yields about 97,000 clones, about nine tenths seen once. Sequenced material: peripheral blood. The receptor set was obtained from a man aged 55 to 70 with acute or convalescent COVID-19.

This chain links TRBV28 with TRBJ1-3; maybe TRBD1 (6 bases). V dropped 8 bases and J dropped 0 bases, with 14 bases sitting between them. Per germline, CDR1 MDHEN and CDR2 SYDVKM. CDR3 length equals 15 residues. CDR3 DNA: TGTGCCAGCGGAGGACAGCTCTACTCTGGAAACACCATATATTTT. This codes for CASGGQLYSGNTIYF. The whole variable domain, remainder taken from reference TRBV28 and TRBJ1-3, is DVKVTQSSRYLVKRTGEKVFLECVQDMDHENMFWYRQDPGLGLRLIYFSYDVKMKEKGDIPEGYSVSREKKERFSLILESASTNQTSMYLCASGGQLYSGNTIYFGEGSWLTVV.

The genes are TRBV18 and TRBJ1-1; TRBD1 might be the D (6 bases). Per germline, CDR1 KGHSH and CDR2 LQKENI. With 5 bases removed from V and 1 base from J, the gap between germline ends came to 17 bases. CDR3 length equals 16 residues. The CDR3: CASSSGQRARNTEAFF. CDR3 nucleotide sequence: TGTGCCAGCTCATCCGGACAGAGGGCAAGGAACACTGAAGCTTTCTTT.

CDR3 residues: CASSQQTGIGGYTF. CDR3 DNA: TGCGCCAGCAGCCAGCAGACAGGGATAGGGGGCTACACCTTC. The rearrangement uses TRBV4-1 and TRBJ1-2, with 7 bases lining up with TRBD1. The CDR3 runs to 14 residues. After removal of 3 bases from V and 8 bases from J, the junction contained 9 bases not matched to a gene. Germline V gene data show CDR1 as MGHRA and CDR2 as YSYEKL.

The chain employs TRBV4-2 and TRBJ1-6; 8 bases map to TRBD1. V lost 0 bases to trimming and J lost 7 bases; unmatched junction nucleotides: 8. The CDR3 consists of 17 residues. Germline-derived CDR1 and CDR2 are LGHNA and YNFKEQ. CDR3 region: CASSQENRDRFNSPLHF. Written as DNA, the CDR3 is TGTGCCAGCAGCCAAGAAAACCGGGACAGGTTCAATTCACCCCTCCACTTT.

A single count supports this clone. The chain carries TRBV20-1 and TRBJ2-1; TRBD2 agrees at 7 bases. V lost 5 bases and J lost 7; bases outside the gene matches: 2. This CDR3 is built from 11 residues. Germline V gene data show CDR1 as DFQATT and CDR2 as SNEGSKA (reference sequence). CDR3 sequence reads: CSAAGVNEQFF. The CDR3 nucleotides are TGCAGTGCTGCGGGGGTGAATGAGCAGTTCTTC.

J is TRBJ1-1 and V is TRBV5-1; 9 bases agree with TRBD1. There are 16 residues in the CDR3. Trimming took 2 bases from V and 4 from J; bases not matched to a gene: 9. Germline V gives CDR1 SGHRS, CDR2 YFSETQ. CDR3 bases: TGCGCCAGCAGCTTTGAGACAGGGGGTCTAGGCACTGAAGCTTTCTTT. Its translation is CASSFETGGLGTEAFF.

This clone has just one count. This chain uses TRBV2 with TRBJ1-3; D is undetermined. V dropped 5 bases and J dropped 0 bases, with 11 bases sitting between them. Germline CDR1 SNHLY, CDR2 FYNNEI. CDR3 length: 15 amino acids. CDR3 DNA sequence: TGTGCCAGCAGTCCGTCTAGAACCTCTGGAAACACCATATATTTT. It is translated as CASSPSRTSGNTIYF.